This T cell receptor (beta chain) comes out of a study of Ad26.COV2.S vaccination and SARS-CoV-2 variants. Study-level results: Vaccine and placebo groups showed comparable non-spike TCR breadth. Breadth, reportedly substantial, characterized the spike-specific CD8+ and CD4+ T cell responses after vaccination.

Losses at the gene ends were 4 bases for V and 5 bases for J; bases not matched to a gene: 5. This CDR3 is 14 amino acids long. The V gene's germline CDR1 is KGHSH and CDR2 LQKENI. Treatment defined: around 19 received Ad26.COV2.S at low or high dose, single or two shots; five or six received placebo; per-sample allocation not given. All samples were drawn on day 63, counting from the first vaccine or placebo injection. The donor's status was that of an adult aged 18-55 years in Boston. Assay used: immunoSEQ multiplex PCR; TCRdb lists only in-frame clones, some missing. The sample holds hundreds of thousands of clones; 89% are singletons and the top ten take approximately 2.5%. With respect to this clone: Its antigen remains unknown.

This clonotype was obtained from a person aged 18-65 years who received the Ad26.COV2.S COVID-19 vaccine or a placebo. The V call is TRBV18, the J call TRBJ2-7; TRBD2 matches 10 bases. The sequencing used peripheral blood, collected in a trial of Ad26.COV2.S vaccine versus placebo. The CDR3 nucleotides read TGTGCCAGCTCACGGCTAGCGGGGGAAGACGAGCAGTACTTC. Translation: CASSRLAGEDEQYF.